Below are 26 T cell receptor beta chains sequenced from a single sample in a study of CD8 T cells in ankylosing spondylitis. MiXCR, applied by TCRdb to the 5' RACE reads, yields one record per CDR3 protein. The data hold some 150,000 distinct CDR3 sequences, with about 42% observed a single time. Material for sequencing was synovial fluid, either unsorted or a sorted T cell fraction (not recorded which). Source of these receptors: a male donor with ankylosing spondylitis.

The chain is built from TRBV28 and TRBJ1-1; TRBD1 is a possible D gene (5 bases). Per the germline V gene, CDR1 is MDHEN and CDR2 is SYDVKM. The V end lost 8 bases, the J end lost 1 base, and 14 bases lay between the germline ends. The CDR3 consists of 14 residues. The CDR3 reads CASGPFDRNTEAFF. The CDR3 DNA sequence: TGTGCCAGCGGGCCATTCGACAGGAACACTGAAGCTTTCTTT.

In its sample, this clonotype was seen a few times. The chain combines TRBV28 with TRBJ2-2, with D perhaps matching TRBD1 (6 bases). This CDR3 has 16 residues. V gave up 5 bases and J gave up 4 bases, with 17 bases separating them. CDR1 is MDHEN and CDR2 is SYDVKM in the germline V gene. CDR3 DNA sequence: TGTGCCAGCAGTACACAGGGAAGTGGGGGCACCGGGGAGCTGTTTTTT. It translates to CASSTQGSGGTGELFF.

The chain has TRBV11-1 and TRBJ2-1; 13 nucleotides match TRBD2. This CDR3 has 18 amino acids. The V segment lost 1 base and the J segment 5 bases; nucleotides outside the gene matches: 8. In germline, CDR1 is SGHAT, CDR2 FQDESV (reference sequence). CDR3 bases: TGTGCCAGCAGCTTAGTGGAGGGGGGGACTAGCGGGAACAATGAGCAGTTCTTC. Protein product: CASSLVEGGTSGNNEQFF.

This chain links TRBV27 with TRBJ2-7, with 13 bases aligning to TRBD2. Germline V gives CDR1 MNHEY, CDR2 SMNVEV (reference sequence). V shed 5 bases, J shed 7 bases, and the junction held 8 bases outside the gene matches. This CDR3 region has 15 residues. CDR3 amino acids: CASSPGTSGTREQYF. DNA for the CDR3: TGTGCCAGCAGTCCTGGGACTAGCGGGACTCGGGAGCAGTACTTC.

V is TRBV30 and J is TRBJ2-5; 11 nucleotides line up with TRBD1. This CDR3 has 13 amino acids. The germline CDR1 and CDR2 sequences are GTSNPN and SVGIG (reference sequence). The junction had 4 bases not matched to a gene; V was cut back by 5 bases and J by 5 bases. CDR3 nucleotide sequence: TGTGCCTGGGGACAGGGGGCAGGGGAGACCCAGTACTTC. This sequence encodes CAWGQGAGETQYF.

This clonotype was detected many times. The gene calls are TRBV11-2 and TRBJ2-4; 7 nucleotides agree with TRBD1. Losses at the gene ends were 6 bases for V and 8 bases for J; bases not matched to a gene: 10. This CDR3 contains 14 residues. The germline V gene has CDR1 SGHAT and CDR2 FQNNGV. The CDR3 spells CASSWGGTADIQYF. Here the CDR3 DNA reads TGTGCCAGCAGTTGGGGTGGGACAGCTGACATTCAGTACTTC.

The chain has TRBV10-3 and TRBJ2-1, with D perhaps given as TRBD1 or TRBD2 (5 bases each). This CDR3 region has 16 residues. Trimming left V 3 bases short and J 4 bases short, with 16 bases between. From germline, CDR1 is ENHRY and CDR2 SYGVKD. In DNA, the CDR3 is TGTGCCATCAGTGAACTGGGGGTTCGGATTTACAATGAGCAGTTCTTC. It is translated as CAISELGVRIYNEQFF.

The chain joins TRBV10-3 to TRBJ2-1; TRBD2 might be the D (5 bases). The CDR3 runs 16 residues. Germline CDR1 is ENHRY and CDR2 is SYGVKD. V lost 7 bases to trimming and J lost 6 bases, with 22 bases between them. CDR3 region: CAITVSLDPSSNEQFF. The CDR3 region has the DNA TGTGCCATCACCGTCTCACTAGACCCCAGCAGCAATGAGCAGTTCTTC.

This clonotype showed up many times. The CDR3 DNA follows: TGTGCCACCAGCAGAACAGAGCCTGGGGCCAACGTCCTGACTTTC. Amino acid sequence: CATSRTEPGANVLTF. This chain joins TRBV15 and TRBJ2-6; no definite D call. Germline V lookup: CDR1 LNHNV, CDR2 YYDKDF (reference sequence). The CDR3 sequence is 15 residues long. V lost 2 bases and J lost 2, with 7 bases in between.

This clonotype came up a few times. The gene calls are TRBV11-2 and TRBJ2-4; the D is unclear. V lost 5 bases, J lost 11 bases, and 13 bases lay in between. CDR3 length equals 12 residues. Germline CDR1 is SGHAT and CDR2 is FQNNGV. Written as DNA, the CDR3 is TGTGCCAGCAGCCCCGGCCTTCTCCTTCAGTACTTC. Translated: CASSPGLLLQYF.

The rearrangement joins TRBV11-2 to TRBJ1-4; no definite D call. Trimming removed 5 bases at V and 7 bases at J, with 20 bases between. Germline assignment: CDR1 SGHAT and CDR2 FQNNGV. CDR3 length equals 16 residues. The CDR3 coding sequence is TGTGCCAGCAGCCTATCGTTCGGGCTCGAAAGTGAAAAACTGTTTTTT. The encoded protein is CASSLSFGLESEKLFF.

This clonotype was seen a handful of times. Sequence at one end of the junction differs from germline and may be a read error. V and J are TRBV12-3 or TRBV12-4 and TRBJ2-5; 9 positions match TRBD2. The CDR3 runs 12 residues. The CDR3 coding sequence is TGTGCCAGCAGGGAGCTAGCGGGGTCACCGGTCTTC. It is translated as CASRELAGSPVF.

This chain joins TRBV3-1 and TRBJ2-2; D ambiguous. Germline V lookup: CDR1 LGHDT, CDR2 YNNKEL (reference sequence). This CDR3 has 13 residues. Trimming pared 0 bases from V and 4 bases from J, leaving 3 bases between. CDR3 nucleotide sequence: TGTGCCAGCAGCCAAGACCCCACCGGGGAGCTGTTTTTT. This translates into CASSQDPTGELFF.

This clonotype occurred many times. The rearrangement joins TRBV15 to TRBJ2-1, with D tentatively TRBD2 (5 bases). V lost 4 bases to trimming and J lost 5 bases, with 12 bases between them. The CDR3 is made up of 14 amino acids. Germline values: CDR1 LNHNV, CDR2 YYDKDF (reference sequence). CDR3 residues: CATSIDYPDNEQFF. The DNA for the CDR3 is TGTGCCACCAGCATCGACTACCCCGACAATGAGCAGTTCTTC.

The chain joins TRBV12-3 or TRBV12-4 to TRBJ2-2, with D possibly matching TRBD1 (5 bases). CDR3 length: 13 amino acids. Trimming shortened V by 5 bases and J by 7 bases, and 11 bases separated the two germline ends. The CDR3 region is CASSHTGVGELFF. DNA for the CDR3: TGTGCCAGCAGTCATACAGGAGTCGGGGAGCTGTTTTTT.

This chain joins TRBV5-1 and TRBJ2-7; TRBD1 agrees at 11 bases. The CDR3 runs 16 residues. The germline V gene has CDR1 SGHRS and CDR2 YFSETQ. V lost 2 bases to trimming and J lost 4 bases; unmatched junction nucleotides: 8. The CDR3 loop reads CASSFGWGQGVYEQYF. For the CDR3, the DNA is TGCGCCAGCAGCTTCGGTTGGGGACAGGGGGTTTACGAGCAGTACTTC.

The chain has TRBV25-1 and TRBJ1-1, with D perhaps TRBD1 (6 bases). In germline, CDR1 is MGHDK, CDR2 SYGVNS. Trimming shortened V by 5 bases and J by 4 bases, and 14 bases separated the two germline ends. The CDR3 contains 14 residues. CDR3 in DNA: TGTGCCAGCAGTCCACAGGGTTCCGGCACTGAAGCTTTCTTT. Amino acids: CASSPQGSGTEAFF.

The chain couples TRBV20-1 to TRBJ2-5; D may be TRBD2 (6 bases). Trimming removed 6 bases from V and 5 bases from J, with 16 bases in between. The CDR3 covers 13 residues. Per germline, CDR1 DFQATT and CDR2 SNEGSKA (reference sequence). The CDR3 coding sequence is TGCAGTGCCTCCCCGGGGGAGTGGGAGACCCAGTACTTC. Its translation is CSASPGEWETQYF.

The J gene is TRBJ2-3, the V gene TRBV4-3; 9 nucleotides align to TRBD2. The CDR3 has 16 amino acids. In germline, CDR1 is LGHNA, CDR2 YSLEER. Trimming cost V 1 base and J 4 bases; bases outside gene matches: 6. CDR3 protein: CASSQVRAGGADTQYF. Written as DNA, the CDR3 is TGCGCCAGCAGCCAAGTTAGAGCGGGAGGTGCAGATACGCAGTATTTT.

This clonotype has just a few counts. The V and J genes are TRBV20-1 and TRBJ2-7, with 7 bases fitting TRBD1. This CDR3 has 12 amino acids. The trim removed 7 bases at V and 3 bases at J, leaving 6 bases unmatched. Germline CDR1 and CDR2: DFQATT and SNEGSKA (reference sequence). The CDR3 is CSVPDRHYEQYF. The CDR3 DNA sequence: TGCAGTGTTCCGGACAGGCACTACGAGCAGTACTTC.

The CDR3 loop is CAISETSWTGMNTEAFF. CDR3 nucleotide sequence: TGTGCCATCAGTGAGACGAGCTGGACAGGGATGAACACTGAAGCTTTCTTT. The V call is TRBV10-3, the J call TRBJ1-1, with 8 bases identical to TRBD1. The germline gives CDR1 ENHRY, CDR2 SYGVKD. V shed 2 bases, J shed 0 bases, and the junction held 8 bases outside the gene matches. The CDR3 length is 17 residues.

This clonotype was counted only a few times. DNA of the CDR3: TGTGCCATCACCTCAGGACAGGGGGCTTATAATTCACCCCTCCACTTT. It codes for CAITSGQGAYNSPLHF. The chain has TRBV10-3 and TRBJ1-6, with 11 nucleotides matching TRBD1. The germline V gene has CDR1 ENHRY and CDR2 SYGVKD. The ends lost 7 bases at V and 4 bases at J; junction bases unmatched: 6. This CDR3 is 16 amino acids long.

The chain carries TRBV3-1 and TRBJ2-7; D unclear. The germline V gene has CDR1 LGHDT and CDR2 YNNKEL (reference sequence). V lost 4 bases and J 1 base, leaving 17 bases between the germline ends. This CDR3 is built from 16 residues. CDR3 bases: TGTGCCAGCAGCCGAGATTTGTGGATGGGATCCTACGAGCAGTACTTC. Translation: CASSRDLWMGSYEQYF.

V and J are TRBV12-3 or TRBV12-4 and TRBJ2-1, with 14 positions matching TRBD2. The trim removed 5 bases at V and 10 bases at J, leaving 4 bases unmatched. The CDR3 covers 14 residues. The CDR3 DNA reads TGTGCCAGCAGTCCGGGGACTAGCGGGAGCGAGCAGTTCTTC. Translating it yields CASSPGTSGSEQFF.

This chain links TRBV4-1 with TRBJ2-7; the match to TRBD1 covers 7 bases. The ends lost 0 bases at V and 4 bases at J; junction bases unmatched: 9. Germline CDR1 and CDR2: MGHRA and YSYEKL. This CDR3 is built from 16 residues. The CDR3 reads CASSQEETGVVYEQYF. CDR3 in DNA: TGCGCCAGCAGCCAAGAAGAAACAGGGGTAGTTTACGAGCAGTACTTC.

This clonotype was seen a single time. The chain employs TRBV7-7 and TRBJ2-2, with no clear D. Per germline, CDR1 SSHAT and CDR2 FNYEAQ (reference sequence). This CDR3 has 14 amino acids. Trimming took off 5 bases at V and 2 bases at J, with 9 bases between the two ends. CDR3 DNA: TGTGCCAGCAGCCTAGACACTAACACCGGGGAGCTGTTTTTT. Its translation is CASSLDTNTGELFF.